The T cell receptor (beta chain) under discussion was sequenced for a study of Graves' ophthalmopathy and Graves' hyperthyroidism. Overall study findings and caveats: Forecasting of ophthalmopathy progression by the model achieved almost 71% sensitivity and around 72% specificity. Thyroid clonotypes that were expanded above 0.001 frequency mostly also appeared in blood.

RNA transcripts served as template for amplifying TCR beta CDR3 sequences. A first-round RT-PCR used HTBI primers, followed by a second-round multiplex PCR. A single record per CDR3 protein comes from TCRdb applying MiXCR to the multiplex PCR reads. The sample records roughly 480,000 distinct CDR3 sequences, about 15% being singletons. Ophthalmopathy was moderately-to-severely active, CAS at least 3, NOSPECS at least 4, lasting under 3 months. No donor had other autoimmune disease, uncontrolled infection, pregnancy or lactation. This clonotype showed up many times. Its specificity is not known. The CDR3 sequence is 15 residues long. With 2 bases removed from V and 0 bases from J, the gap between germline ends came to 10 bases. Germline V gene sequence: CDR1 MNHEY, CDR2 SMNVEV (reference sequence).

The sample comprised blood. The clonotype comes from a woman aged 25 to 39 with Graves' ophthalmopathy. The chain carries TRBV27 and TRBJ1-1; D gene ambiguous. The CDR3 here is CASSLKKSMNTEAFF. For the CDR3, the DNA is TGTGCCAGCAGTTTAAAGAAATCCATGAACACTGAAGCTTTCTTT.